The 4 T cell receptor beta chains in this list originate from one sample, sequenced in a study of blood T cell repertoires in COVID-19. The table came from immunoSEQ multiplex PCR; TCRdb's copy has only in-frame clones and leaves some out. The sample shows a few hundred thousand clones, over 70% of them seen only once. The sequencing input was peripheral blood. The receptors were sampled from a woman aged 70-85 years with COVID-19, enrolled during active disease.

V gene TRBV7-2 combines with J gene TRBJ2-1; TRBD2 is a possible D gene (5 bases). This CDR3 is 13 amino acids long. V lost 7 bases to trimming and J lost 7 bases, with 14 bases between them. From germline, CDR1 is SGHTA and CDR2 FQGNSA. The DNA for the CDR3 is TGTGCCAGCACCCATGGGCCGGGGAATGAGCAGTTCTTC. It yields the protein CASTHGPGNEQFF.

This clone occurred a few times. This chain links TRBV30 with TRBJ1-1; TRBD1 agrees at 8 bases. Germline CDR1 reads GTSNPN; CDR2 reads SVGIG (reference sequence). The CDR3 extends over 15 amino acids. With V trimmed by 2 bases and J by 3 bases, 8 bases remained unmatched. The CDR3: CAWSSAGGWYTEAFF. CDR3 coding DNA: TGTGCCTGGAGTTCGGCAGGGGGCTGGTACACTGAAGCTTTCTTT.

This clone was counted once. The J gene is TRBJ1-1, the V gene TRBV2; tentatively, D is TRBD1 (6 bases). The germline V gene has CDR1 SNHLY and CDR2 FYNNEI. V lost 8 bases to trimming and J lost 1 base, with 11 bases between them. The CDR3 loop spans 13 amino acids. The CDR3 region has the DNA TGTGCCAGCGCAAACAGGGCGAACACTGAAGCTTTCTTT. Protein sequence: CASANRANTEAFF.

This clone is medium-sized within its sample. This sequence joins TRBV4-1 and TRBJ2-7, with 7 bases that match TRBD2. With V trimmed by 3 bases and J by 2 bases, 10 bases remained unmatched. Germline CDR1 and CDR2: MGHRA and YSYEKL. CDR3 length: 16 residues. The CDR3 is CASSHIVGGPPYEQYF. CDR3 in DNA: TGCGCCAGCAGCCATATCGTGGGAGGGCCTCCCTACGAGCAGTACTTC.